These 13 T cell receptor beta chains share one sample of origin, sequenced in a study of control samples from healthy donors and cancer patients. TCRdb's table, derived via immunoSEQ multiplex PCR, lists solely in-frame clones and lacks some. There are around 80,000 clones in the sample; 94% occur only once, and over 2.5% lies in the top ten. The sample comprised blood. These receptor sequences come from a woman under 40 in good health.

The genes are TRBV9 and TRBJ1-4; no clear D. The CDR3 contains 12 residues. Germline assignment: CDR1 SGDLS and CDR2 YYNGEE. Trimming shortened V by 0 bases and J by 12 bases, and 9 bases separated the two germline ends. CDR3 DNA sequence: TGTGCCAGCAGCGTAGAGTTCGGGGAACTGTTTTTT. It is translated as CASSVEFGELFF.

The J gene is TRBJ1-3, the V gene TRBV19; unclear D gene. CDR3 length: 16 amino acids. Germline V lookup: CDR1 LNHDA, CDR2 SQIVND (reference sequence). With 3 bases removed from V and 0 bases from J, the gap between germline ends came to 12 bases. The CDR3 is CASSIVFESSGNTIYF. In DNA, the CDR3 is TGTGCCAGTAGTATTGTTTTCGAAAGCTCTGGAAACACCATATATTTT. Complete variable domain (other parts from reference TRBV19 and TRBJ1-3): DGGITQSPKYLFRKEGQNVTLSCEQNLNHDAMYWYRQDPGQGLRLIYYSQIVNDFQKGDIAEGYSVSREKKESFPLTVTSAQKNPTAFYLCASSIVFESSGNTIYFGEGSWLTVV.

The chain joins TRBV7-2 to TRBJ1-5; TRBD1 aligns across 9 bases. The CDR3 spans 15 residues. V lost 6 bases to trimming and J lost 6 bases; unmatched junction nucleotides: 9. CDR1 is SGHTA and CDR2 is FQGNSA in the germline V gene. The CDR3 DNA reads TGTGCCAGCAGTCCCGGGACAGGGTCAGGTCAGCCCCAGCATTTT. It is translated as CASSPGTGSGQPQHF.

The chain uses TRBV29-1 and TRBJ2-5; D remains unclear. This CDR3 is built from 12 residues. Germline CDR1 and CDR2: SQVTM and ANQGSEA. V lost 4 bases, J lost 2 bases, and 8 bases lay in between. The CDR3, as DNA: TGCAGCGTTGTACGGGCTCAAGAGACCCAGTACTTC. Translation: CSVVRAQETQYF.

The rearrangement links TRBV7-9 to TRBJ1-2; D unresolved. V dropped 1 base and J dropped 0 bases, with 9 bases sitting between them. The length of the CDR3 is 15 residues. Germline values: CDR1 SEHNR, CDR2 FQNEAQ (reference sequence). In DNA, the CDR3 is TGTGCCAGCAGCTTAGAGGTTTTAGCTAACTATGGCTACACCTTC. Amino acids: CASSLEVLANYGYTF.

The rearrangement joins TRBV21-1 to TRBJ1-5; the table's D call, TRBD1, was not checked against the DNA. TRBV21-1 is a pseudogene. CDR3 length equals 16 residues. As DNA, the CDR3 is TGTGCCAGCAGCAACCAAAGAGACAGGGTCAATCAGCCCCAGCATTTT. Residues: CASSNQRDRVNQPQHF.

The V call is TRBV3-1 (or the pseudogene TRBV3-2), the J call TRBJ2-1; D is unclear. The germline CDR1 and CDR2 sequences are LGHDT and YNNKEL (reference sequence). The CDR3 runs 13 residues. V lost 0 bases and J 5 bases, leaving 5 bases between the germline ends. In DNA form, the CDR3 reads TGTGCCAGCAGCCAAGAACTGCACAATGAGCAGTTCTTC. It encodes CASSQELHNEQFF.

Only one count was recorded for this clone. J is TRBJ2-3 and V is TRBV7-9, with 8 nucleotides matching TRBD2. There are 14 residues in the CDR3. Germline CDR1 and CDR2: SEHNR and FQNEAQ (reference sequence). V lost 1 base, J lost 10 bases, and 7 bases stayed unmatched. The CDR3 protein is CASSLVVGSGAQYF. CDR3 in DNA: TGTGCCAGCAGCTTAGTAGTAGGTAGCGGGGCGCAGTATTTT.

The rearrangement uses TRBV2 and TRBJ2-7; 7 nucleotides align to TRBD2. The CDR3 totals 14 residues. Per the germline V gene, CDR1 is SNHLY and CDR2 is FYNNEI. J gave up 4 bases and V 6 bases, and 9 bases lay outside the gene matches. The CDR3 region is CASRAQEGGYEQYV. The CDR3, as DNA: TGTGCCAGCAGGGCGCAGGAGGGAGGGTACGAGCAGTACGTC.

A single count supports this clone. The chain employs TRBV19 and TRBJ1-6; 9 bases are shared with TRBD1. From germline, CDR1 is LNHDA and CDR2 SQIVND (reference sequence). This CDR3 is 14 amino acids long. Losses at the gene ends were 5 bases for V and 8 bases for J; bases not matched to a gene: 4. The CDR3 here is CASSPRTGDSPLHF. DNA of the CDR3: TGTGCCAGTAGTCCGAGGACAGGGGATTCACCCCTCCACTTT. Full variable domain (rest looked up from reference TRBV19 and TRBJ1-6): DGGITQSPKYLFRKEGQNVTLSCEQNLNHDAMYWYRQDPGQGLRLIYYSQIVNDFQKGDIAEGYSVSREKKESFPLTVTSAQKNPTAFYLCASSPRTGDSPLHFGNGTRLTVT.

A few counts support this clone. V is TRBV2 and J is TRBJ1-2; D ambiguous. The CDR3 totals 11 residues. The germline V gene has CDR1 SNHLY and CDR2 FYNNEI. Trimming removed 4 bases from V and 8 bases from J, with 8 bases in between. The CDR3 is CASSVSRGYTF. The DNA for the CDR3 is TGTGCCAGCAGTGTCTCTCGGGGCTACACCTTC. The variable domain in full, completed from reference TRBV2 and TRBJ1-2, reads EPEVTQTPSHQVTQMGQEVILRCVPISNHLYFYWYRQILGQKVEFLVSFYNNEISEKSEIFDDQFSVERPDGSNFTLKIRSTKLEDSAMYFCASSVSRGYTFGSGTRLTVV.

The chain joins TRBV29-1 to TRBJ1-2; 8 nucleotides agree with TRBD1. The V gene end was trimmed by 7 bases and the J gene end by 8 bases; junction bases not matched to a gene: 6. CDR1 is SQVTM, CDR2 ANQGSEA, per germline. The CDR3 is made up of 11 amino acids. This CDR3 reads CSGSTGAGYTF. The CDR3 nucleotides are TGCAGCGGGTCGACAGGGGCCGGCTACACCTTC.

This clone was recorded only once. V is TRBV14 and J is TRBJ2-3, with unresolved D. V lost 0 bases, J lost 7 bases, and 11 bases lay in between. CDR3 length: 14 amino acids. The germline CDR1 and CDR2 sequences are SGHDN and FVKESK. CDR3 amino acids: CASSQDLSRHTQYF. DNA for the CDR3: TGTGCCAGCAGCCAAGACTTGTCTAGACATACGCAGTATTTT.